These 30 T cell receptor beta chains were sequenced from one sample in a study of T-cell reconstitution after alpha-beta-depleted transplantation in children (dated by TCRdb to about 2016). Receptor amplification or capture employed PCR. These reads were obtained on an Illumina HiSeq 2500. To normalize quantification of the TCRbeta repertoire, the TCR libraries were built with molecular barcoding that relied on unique molecular identifiers. Clones were called with MiXCR by TCRdb after fastp trimmed the public reads at Q25, and only in-frame beta chains were retained. Merged by CDR3 protein, the rows form single entries marked with the most common genes and DNA. The sample table lists 450,000 to 600,000 distinct CDR3 sequences, approximately 12% of them with a count of one. Together, the top ten hold around 2.2% of the sample. The treatment or condition label of this sample denotes: allogeneic hematopoietic cell transplantation with graft depleted of TCRalphabeta T cells and CD19 B cells.

The sequencing here drew on PBMCs, mostly from graft donor cells, taken 360 days after TCRalphabeta/CD19-depleted stem cell transplant. The receptors derive from a male patient younger than 18 who had a stem cell transplant for acute myeloid leukemia, so the T cells may come from the graft donor.

This clonotype has more than one count but fewer than ten. V and J are TRBV6-5 and TRBJ1-1, with D unclear. CDR1 MNHEY and CDR2 SVGAGI come from the germline V gene. The CDR3 extends over 15 amino acids. V was clipped by 2 bases and J by 1 base, with 11 bases between them. This chain's CDR3 is CASSYPIGWNTEAFF. The CDR3 DNA sequence: TGTGCCAGCAGTTACCCGATTGGATGGAACACTGAAGCTTTCTTT.

This clonotype was counted between two and nine times. The gene calls are TRBV7-2 and TRBJ2-3, with 11 bases aligning to TRBD2. Trimming took 4 bases from V and 4 from J; bases not matched to a gene: 4. Looked up from germline, CDR1 is SGHTA and CDR2 is FQGNSA. CDR3 size: 15 residues. The CDR3 is CASSSRSGRADTQYF. The CDR3, as DNA: TGTGCCAGCAGCTCCCGTAGCGGGAGGGCAGATACGCAGTATTTT.

This chain joins TRBV20-1 and TRBJ2-7, with a tentative D call TRBD2 (6 bases). Germline CDR1 DFQATT, CDR2 SNEGSKA (reference sequence). Trimming shortened V by 4 bases and J by 1 base, and 23 bases separated the two germline ends. There are 17 residues in the CDR3. The DNA for the CDR3 is TGCAGTGCTAAGGGGATGGGTGGGGGGTTCCCATCCTACGAGCAGTACTTC. Translated, it gives CSAKGMGGGFPSYEQYF.

The V call is TRBV7-6, the J call TRBJ2-7; TRBD2 matches 13 bases. Losses at the gene ends were 5 bases for V and 1 base for J; bases not matched to a gene: 5. Germline-derived CDR1 and CDR2 are SGHVS and FNYEAQ. This CDR3 is built from 16 residues. In DNA, the CDR3 is TGTGCCAGCAGCCCGATGGGACTAGCGGGATCCTACGAGCAGTACTTC. Translating it yields CASSPMGLAGSYEQYF.

This clonotype has just a few counts. This may arise from a read error, as a much more abundant clone is one base away. V gene TRBV6-2 or TRBV6-3 combines with J gene TRBJ2-7; tentative D call: TRBD2 (5 bases). Germline lookup yields CDR1 MNHEY and CDR2 SVGEGT. The V end lost 4 bases, the J end lost 3 bases, and 10 bases lay between the germline ends. The CDR3 extends over 13 amino acids. Here the CDR3 DNA reads TGTGCCAGCAGTTCAGGACTGTACTACGAGCAGTACTTC. Translation: CASSSGLYYEQYF.

V is TRBV9 and J is TRBJ2-2, with TRBD2 matching over 14 bases. The CDR3 spans 18 residues. Germline V gene sequence: CDR1 SGDLS, CDR2 YYNGEE. Trimming at V came to 2 bases and at J to 6 bases, leaving 9 bases not matched to a gene. The CDR3 spells CASSVLARLAGGAGELFF. In nucleotides, the CDR3 is TGTGCCAGCAGCGTTCTTGCCAGACTAGCGGGAGGGGCCGGGGAGCTGTTTTTT.

The chain carries TRBV6-5 and TRBJ1-4; 7 bases are a match to TRBD1. Germline CDR1 is MNHEY and CDR2 is SVGAGI. V gave up 2 bases and J gave up 7 bases; unmatched junction bases: 10. This CDR3 contains 16 residues. For the CDR3, the DNA is TGTGCCAGCAGTTACCCCAGACAGGGTACGGGTGAAAAACTGTTTTTT. It specifies CASSYPRQGTGEKLFF.

This sequence joins TRBV7-2 and TRBJ2-5; the D call may be TRBD1 or TRBD2 (5 bases each). Germline V gene lookup returns CDR1 SGHTA and CDR2 FQGNSA. The CDR3 spans 16 residues. Deletions cut 5 bases from V and 0 bases from J, with 16 bases between. The CDR3 sequence is CASSPRAWGHQETQYF. The CDR3 nucleotides are TGTGCCAGCAGCCCACGGGCTTGGGGACACCAAGAGACCCAGTACTTC.

The V and J genes are TRBV24-1 and TRBJ1-5, with a possible D match to TRBD1 (5 bases). Germline CDR1 is KGHDR and CDR2 is SFDVKD. V lost 3 bases and J 3 bases, leaving 14 bases between the germline ends. The CDR3 is 16 residues long. The CDR3 nucleotides are TGTGCCACCAGTGATAGGGACCGAGCGCTCAATCAGCCCCAGCATTTT. The encoded protein is CATSDRDRALNQPQHF.

The rearrangement uses TRBV29-1 and TRBJ1-4; D unclear. V was trimmed by 6 bases and J by 4 bases, leaving 12 bases between them. The CDR3 sequence is 13 residues long. The germline gives CDR1 SQVTM, CDR2 ANQGSEA. The CDR3 nucleotides read TGCAGCGTCCTGACCGATTATAATGAAAAACTGTTTTTT. This gives the protein CSVLTDYNEKLFF.

This clonotype was counted only a few times. This chain uses TRBV20-1 with TRBJ2-7; 10 positions match TRBD2. CDR3 size: 13 residues. V lost 5 bases, J lost 5 bases, and 6 bases stayed unmatched. Germline V lookup: CDR1 DFQATT, CDR2 SNEGSKA (reference sequence). This chain's CDR3 is CSALGLARNEQYF. CDR3 sequence (DNA): TGCAGTGCTTTGGGACTAGCGCGCAACGAGCAGTACTTC.

This sequence joins TRBV18 and TRBJ2-5; 7 bases align to TRBD2. V was pared by 2 bases and J by 3 bases, with 12 bases of the junction left unmatched. This CDR3 has 17 residues. Germline assignment: CDR1 KGHSH and CDR2 LQKENI. The CDR3 nucleotides read TGTGCCAGCTCACCAATTGCGGGAGTCAACTTAAAAGAGACCCAGTACTTC. Encoded protein: CASSPIAGVNLKETQYF.

The J gene is TRBJ1-4, the V gene TRBV7-3, with D possibly TRBD1 on 5 matching bases. This CDR3 contains 15 residues. The germline CDR1 and CDR2 sequences are SGHTA and FQGTGA. Trimming pared 3 bases from V and 3 bases from J, leaving 11 bases between. The CDR3 DNA follows: TGTGCCAGCAGCTTCAGTTGGGGACCTAATGAAAAACTGTTTTTT. This encodes CASSFSWGPNEKLFF.

V gene TRBV11-1 combines with J gene TRBJ2-1, with TRBD1 identical over 7 bases. V shed 8 bases and J 0 bases; nucleotides not matched to a gene: 4. This CDR3 is 14 amino acids long. Germline CDR1 reads SGHAT; CDR2 reads FQDESV (reference sequence). For the CDR3, the DNA is TGTGCCAGCTATGGGACAGACTCCTACAATGAGCAGTTCTTC. It specifies CASYGTDSYNEQFF.

This clonotype was seen more than once but under ten times. J is TRBJ2-5 and V is TRBV6-5; 8 bases match TRBD1. This CDR3 has 16 amino acids. V trimming: 2 bases; J trimming: 6 bases; junction bases outside the gene matches: 11. CDR1 and CDR2 (germline): MNHEY, SVGAGI. CDR3: CASSYLPGTGGQTQYF. CDR3 nucleotides: TGTGCCAGCAGTTACCTTCCCGGGACAGGAGGACAGACCCAGTACTTC.

This clonotype was recorded a few times. The chain carries TRBV4-3 and TRBJ2-5; maybe TRBD1 (5 bases). The germline CDR1 and CDR2 sequences are LGHNA and YSLEER. The germline V and J ends were trimmed by 4 bases and 5 bases, with 11 bases remaining between them. This CDR3 spans 13 amino acids. In DNA, the CDR3 is TGCGCCAGCAGCCTGACAGAAGCGGAGACCCAGTACTTC. Translation gives CASSLTEAETQYF.

The table lists this clonotype with a few counts. This chain joins TRBV29-1 and TRBJ2-3; D is ambiguous. The germline CDR1 and CDR2 sequences are SQVTM and ANQGSEA. The CDR3 covers 10 residues. With 4 bases removed from V and 11 bases from J, the gap between germline ends came to 10 bases. The CDR3 bases are TGCAGCGTTGGGTATCCTGGGCAGTATTTT. Protein sequence: CSVGYPGQYF.

This clonotype was recorded a few times. This chain joins TRBV19 and TRBJ2-2; perhaps TRBD2 as D (6 bases). This CDR3 has 13 amino acids. Trimming cost V 8 bases and J 7 bases, with 14 bases left between them. CDR1 is LNHDA, CDR2 SQIVND, per germline (reference sequence). CDR3 DNA: TGTGCCAGTCTCACGGTCGGGGGCGGGGAGCTGTTTTTT. Amino acid sequence: CASLTVGGGELFF. The full variable domain, its missing parts supplied by reference TRBV19 and TRBJ2-2, is DGGITQSPKYLFRKEGQNVTLSCEQNLNHDAMYWYRQDPGQGLRLIYYSQIVNDFQKGDIAEGYSVSREKKESFPLTVTSAQKNPTAFYLCASLTVGGGELFFGEGSRLTVL.

This clonotype has a handful of counts. The chain recombines TRBV12-3 or TRBV12-4 with TRBJ1-5; D not resolved. The V end was cut by 3 bases, the J end by 6 bases, with 18 bases between. The CDR3 consists of 16 residues. The CDR3 DNA sequence: TGTGCCAGCAGTTTTGAGCGGACGGAGGCCAGTCAGCCCCAGCATTTT. It specifies CASSFERTEASQPQHF.

The rearrangement links TRBV28 to TRBJ1-3, with D possibly being TRBD1 (5 bases). Looked up from germline, CDR1 is MDHEN and CDR2 is SYDVKM. The CDR3 contains 18 residues. V dropped 3 bases and J dropped 1 base, with 19 bases sitting between them. CDR3 amino acids: CASSFGLHWGTSGNTIYF. The CDR3 DNA reads TGTGCCAGCAGTTTTGGCCTACATTGGGGGACTTCTGGAAACACCATATATTTT.

This clonotype has a handful of counts. V is TRBV11-2 and J is TRBJ2-1; 13 bases agree with TRBD2. The CDR3 contains 18 residues. Trimming removed 5 bases from V and 2 bases from J; junction bases left unmatched: 9. In germline, CDR1 is SGHAT, CDR2 FQNNGV. The CDR3: CASSARTSGSRTYNEQFF. CDR3 sequence (DNA): TGTGCCAGCAGCGCGAGGACTAGCGGGAGTAGGACCTACAATGAGCAGTTCTTC. Supplemented by reference TRBV11-2 and TRBJ2-1, the full variable domain reads EAGVAQSPRYKIIEKRQSVAFWCNPISGHATLYWYQQILGQGPKLLIQFQNNGVVDDSQLPKDRFSAERLKGVDSTLKIQPAKLEDSAVYLCASSARTSGSRTYNEQFFGPGTRLTVL.

This clonotype occurred a few times. J is TRBJ2-1 and V is TRBV7-2; perhaps TRBD2 as D (6 bases). The germline V and J ends were trimmed by 0 bases and 7 bases, with 16 bases remaining between them. There are 16 residues in the CDR3. Germline V gene sequence: CDR1 SGHTA, CDR2 FQGNSA. The CDR3 sequence: CASSLARLDRRNEQFF. The CDR3 DNA is TGTGCCAGCAGCTTAGCAAGACTAGACCGAAGGAATGAGCAGTTCTTC.

The chain joins TRBV12-3 or TRBV12-4 to TRBJ2-1, with 10 bases identical to TRBD2. The V segment lost 3 bases and the J segment 1 base; nucleotides outside the gene matches: 6. The CDR3 spans 17 residues. CDR3 nucleotides: TGTGCCAGCAGTTTGGCTAGCGGGAGTTCGTCCTACAATGAGCAGTTCTTC. Encoded protein: CASSLASGSSSYNEQFF.

CDR3 nucleotides: TGTGCCAGCAGCGATGACGACCGCCCAGGCTATGGCTACACCTTC. Its translation: CASSDDDRPGYGYTF. The chain joins TRBV28 to TRBJ1-2; no reliable D call. Between the trimmed V and J ends, which lost 6 bases and 4 bases, there was a span of 18 bases. CDR3 size: 15 residues. Germline V gives CDR1 MDHEN, CDR2 SYDVKM.

On this clonotype: No conserved phenylalanine or tryptophan is present at the end of the CDR3, so a read error is the likely explanation. The CDR3 loop reads CASSLSRRDTEAFC. The CDR3 bases are TGTGCCAGCAGCTTAAGTAGAAGGGATACTGAAGCTTTCTGT. The chain combines TRBV7-8 with TRBJ1-1; D remains ambiguous. Germline-derived CDR1 and CDR2 are SGHVS and FQNEAQ. CDR3 length: 14 residues. V lost 2 bases, J lost 5 bases, and 12 bases lay in between.

This clonotype was picked up a small number of times. The chain couples TRBV5-1 to TRBJ2-1, with 9 bases lining up with TRBD2. The junction had 9 bases not matched to a gene; V was cut back by 4 bases and J by 4 bases. Germline assignment: CDR1 SGHRS and CDR2 YFSETQ. The CDR3 has 16 amino acids. CDR3 sequence (DNA): TGCGCCAGCAGCCTGAGGGGGACTAGCAGGTACAATGAGCAGTTCTTC. Protein: CASSLRGTSRYNEQFF.

This chain links TRBV20-1 with TRBJ1-4; weak D call: TRBD1 (6 bases). The germline V gene encodes CDR1 DFQATT and CDR2 SNEGSKA (reference sequence). The CDR3 covers 18 residues. The germline V and J ends were trimmed by 0 bases and 5 bases, with 22 bases remaining between them. The DNA of the CDR3 is TGCAGTGCTAGAGATCCCCTTAATGGGGGCTGGGTCAATGAAAAACTGTTTTTT. Protein sequence: CSARDPLNGGWVNEKLFF.

V is TRBV7-6 and J is TRBJ2-3, with 7 bases aligning to TRBD2. This CDR3 comprises 17 residues. Per germline, CDR1 SGHVS and CDR2 FNYEAQ. Trimming took 5 bases from V and 5 from J; bases not matched to a gene: 16. CDR3 in DNA: TGTGCCAGCAGCCCCGACCCCGGGACTAAACTGAGAGATACGCAGTATTTT. Protein sequence: CASSPDPGTKLRDTQYF.

The chain links TRBV2 to TRBJ2-7; 8 nucleotides align to TRBD2. CDR1 SNHLY and CDR2 FYNNEI come from the germline V gene. The CDR3 extends over 16 amino acids. Trimming removed 7 bases from V and 6 bases from J; junction bases left unmatched: 17. The CDR3 DNA reads TGTGCCAGCAAATCCAGGGTAGCGGGATTTCTCGGCGAGCAGTACTTC. Its translation: CASKSRVAGFLGEQYF.

The chain is built from TRBV12-3 or TRBV12-4 and TRBJ1-1, with D tentatively TRBD1 (5 bases). The CDR3 consists of 14 residues. V lost 1 base to trimming and J lost 7 bases, with 13 bases between them. Written as DNA, the CDR3 is TGTGCCAGCAGTTTAGATGTCACAGGATATGAAGCTTTCTTT. Residues: CASSLDVTGYEAFF.